This T cell receptor (beta chain) was captured in a study of blood T cell repertoires in COVID-19. As for the study in general: Acute-phase and convalescent COVID-19 samples originated in the United States, Italy and Spain. In each case, the material was cDNA or gDNA derived from T cells, B-cell-depleted T cells, or PBMCs.

As handled by the study authors: Reference gene primer amplification yielded estimated nucleated cell counts. Produced via immunoSEQ multiplex PCR; TCRdb's table is partial and in-frame only. The V and J calls and clone size come from that table; D and trimming were worked out from the DNA. The sample has around 190,000 clones, roughly 88% seen once. The CDR3 is made up of 13 amino acids. Trimming pared 7 bases from V and 5 bases from J, leaving 14 bases between. Participant-reported clinical history was the basis for cohort assignment. This receptor was obtained from a man aged 35 to 55 with acute COVID-19. The chain links TRBV12-3 or TRBV12-4 to TRBJ1-1; tentative D call: TRBD1 (6 bases). Sequencing was performed on PBMCs or T cells enriched from blood (not recorded which). CDR3 residues: CASNSNRETEAFF. The CDR3 DNA is TGTGCCAGCAATTCGAACAGGGAGACTGAAGCTTTCTTT.